The 9 T cell receptor beta chains reported below all come from one sample, sequenced in a study of blood T cell repertoires in COVID-19. Method: immunoSEQ multiplex PCR; TCRdb's copy keeps in-frame clones and lacks some. The data hold 95,000 to 100,000 clones, with about 84% observed a single time. The specimen was peripheral blood. The receptors stem from a human donor in a cohort sampled during active COVID-19.

V is TRBV2 and J is TRBJ2-3, with TRBD2 matching 10 bases. Trimming cost V 6 bases and J 6 bases; bases outside gene matches: 15. This CDR3 region has 17 residues. Germline V gives CDR1 SNHLY, CDR2 FYNNEI. The CDR3 DNA sequence: TGTGCCAGCAGCGCTGGGCCAGCGGGGGGGCCTGTGGATACGCAGTATTTT. Translated, it gives CASSAGPAGGPVDTQYF.

This sequence joins TRBV6-1 and TRBJ1-5; D is possibly TRBD1 (6 bases). Trimming stripped 1 base from V and 4 bases from J, with 20 bases between. Looked up from germline, CDR1 is MNHNS and CDR2 is SASEGT. The CDR3 is 18 amino acids. The CDR3 here is CASSEVSVWTAVNQPQHF. In DNA, the CDR3 is TGTGCCAGCAGTGAAGTTAGTGTGTGGACAGCCGTAAATCAGCCCCAGCATTTT.

This clone was seen only once. The gene calls are TRBV28 and TRBJ1-1; TRBD1 is a possible D gene (6 bases). Germline values: CDR1 MDHEN, CDR2 SYDVKM. Deletions cut 5 bases from V and 1 base from J, with 11 bases between. The CDR3 contains 14 residues. CDR3 sequence (DNA): TGTGCCAGCAGTCCGTCAGGGGCGAACACTGAAGCTTTCTTT. Its translation is CASSPSGANTEAFF.

This clone has just one count. The chain employs TRBV7-3 and TRBJ2-1; 7 bases are a match to TRBD1. Germline CDR1 and CDR2: SGHTA and FQGTGA. The CDR3 is made up of 15 amino acids. The V segment lost 5 bases and the J segment 4 bases; nucleotides outside the gene matches: 8. CDR3 in DNA: TGTGCCAGCAGCGAGACCGGGACAGATTACAATGAGCAGTTCTTC. Protein: CASSETGTDYNEQFF. Full variable domain (rest looked up from reference TRBV7-3 and TRBJ2-1): GAGVSQTPSNKVTEKGKYVELRCDPISGHTALYWYRQSLGQGPEFLIYFQGTGAADDSGLPNDRFFAVRPEGSVSTLKIQRTERGDSAVYLCASSETGTDYNEQFFGPGTRLTVL.

V usage is TRBV5-1 and J usage is TRBJ2-2; D not certain. The CDR3 sequence is 15 residues long. CDR1 and CDR2 (germline): SGHRS, YFSETQ. With 1 base removed from V and 1 base from J, the gap between germline ends came to 8 bases. CDR3 in amino acids: CASSLFTGNTGELFF. DNA for the CDR3: TGCGCCAGCAGCTTGTTCACGGGGAACACCGGGGAGCTGTTTTTT.

The rearrangement uses TRBV6-5 and TRBJ2-5; 11 nucleotides align to TRBD1. The CDR3 spans 16 residues. Germline V gene data show CDR1 as MNHEY and CDR2 as SVGAGI. With 0 bases clipped from V and 9 bases from J, the junction kept 9 bases outside the gene matches. CDR3 in amino acids: CASSYSGGTGGSPQYF. CDR3 in DNA: TGTGCCAGCAGTTACTCGGGGGGGACAGGGGGTTCGCCCCAGTACTTC.

V usage is TRBV28 and J usage is TRBJ2-1, with TRBD2 matching over 10 bases. The CDR3 is 14 amino acids. Germline V gene data show CDR1 as MDHEN and CDR2 as SYDVKM. Unmatched junction bases numbered 14, after V lost 6 bases and J lost 15 bases. CDR3 in DNA: TGTGCCAGCAGGGCCGGGACTAGCGATTCGAGATCGTTCTTC. Protein: CASRAGTSDSRSFF.

The V gene is TRBV12-5, the J gene TRBJ2-2; 11 positions agree with TRBD2. Germline CDR1 is LGHNT and CDR2 is FRNRAP. V was pared by 7 bases and J by 7 bases, with 14 bases of the junction left unmatched. The CDR3 consists of 17 residues. Here the CDR3 DNA reads TGTGCTAGTGTCCTTACTACTAGCGGGAGTGGTATCGGGGAGCTGTTTTTT. It specifies CASVLTTSGSGIGELFF.

V usage is TRBV27 and J usage is TRBJ2-2, with 11 bases matching TRBD1. The ends lost 8 bases at V and 4 bases at J; junction bases unmatched: 6. Germline CDR1 is MNHEY and CDR2 is SMNVEV (reference sequence). The CDR3 extends over 15 amino acids. Here the CDR3 reads CASRRDRGTTGELFF. The DNA of the CDR3 is TGTGCCAGCCGCAGGGACAGGGGGACCACCGGGGAGCTGTTTTTT.